Following are 23 T cell receptor beta chains from one sample sequenced in a study of T cell repertoires in cytomegalovirus infection. MiXCR, applied by TCRdb to the reads, yields one record per CDR3 protein. The sample has a few hundred thousand distinct CDR3 sequences, approximately 9% seen once; the top ten hold around 15%. Sequenced sample: PBMCs. Source of these receptors: a human donor in good health (CMV status not recorded). Some clones in this sample may be carry-over from other donors' samples.

This clonotype was seen many times. The V gene is TRBV6-2 or TRBV6-3, the J gene TRBJ1-1; D is possibly TRBD1 (5 bases). V was clipped by 2 bases and J by 7 bases, with 26 bases between them. This CDR3 is 18 amino acids long. The germline gives CDR1 MNHEY, CDR2 SVGEGT. The CDR3 spells CASSYPGGVGRLYGEAFF. The CDR3, as DNA: TGTGCCAGCAGTTACCCGGGAGGGGTGGGTCGGCTCTACGGTGAAGCTTTCTTT.

This clonotype was counted only a few times. The genes are TRBV6-6 and TRBJ1-2; perhaps TRBD1 as D (6 bases). Trimming pared 0 bases from V and 6 bases from J, leaving 14 bases between. Germline V gives CDR1 MNHNY, CDR2 SVGAGI (reference sequence). This CDR3 is 15 amino acids long. CDR3 sequence reads: CASSYSRGFSDGYTF. The DNA for the CDR3 is TGTGCCAGCAGTTACTCTAGGGGGTTCAGTGATGGCTACACCTTC.

This clonotype showed up many times. The J gene is TRBJ1-1, the V gene TRBV18, with TRBD1 matching over 9 bases. The V gene's germline CDR1 is KGHSH and CDR2 LQKENI. The V gene end was trimmed by 4 bases and the J gene end by 8 bases; junction bases not matched to a gene: 8. The CDR3 is made up of 14 amino acids. The CDR3 region has the DNA TGTGCCAGCTCACGCGGGACAGGGTGGATAGAAGCTTTCTTT. This translates into CASSRGTGWIEAFF.

In its sample, this clonotype was seen many times. The rearrangement joins TRBV19 to TRBJ1-6; D is uncertain. Germline CDR1 reads LNHDA; CDR2 reads SQIVND (reference sequence). Trimming pared 3 bases from V and 0 bases from J, leaving 9 bases between. The CDR3 spans 16 residues. This CDR3 is CASSMNSNSYNSPLHF. Here the CDR3 DNA reads TGTGCCAGTAGTATGAACAGCAACTCCTATAATTCACCCCTCCACTTT.

This clonotype occurred once. One base away lies a much larger clone, so this may be a sequencing read error. The V gene is TRBV7-2, the J gene TRBJ2-3, with D possibly TRBD1 on 5 matching bases. The CDR3 length is 14 residues. Germline V CDR1 and CDR2: SGHTA, FQGNSA. In DNA, the CDR3 is TGTGCCAGCAGCTTAGGGTGGGGCACAGATACGCAGAATTTT. As protein: CASSLGWGTDTQNF.

This clonotype was seen repeatedly, ten times or more. The chain combines TRBV28 with TRBJ2-7, with TRBD2 matching over 7 bases. CDR1 and CDR2 from the germline V gene are MDHEN and SYDVKM. J was trimmed by 3 bases and V by 6 bases; bases with no gene match: 5. This CDR3 is built from 13 residues. The CDR3 protein is CASSLAGVYEQYF. CDR3 coding DNA: TGTGCCAGCAGCCTCGCGGGGGTCTACGAGCAGTACTTC.

With regard to this clonotype: This may arise from a read error, as a much more abundant clone is one base away. This sequence joins TRBV12-3 or TRBV12-4 and TRBJ1-5, with 8 bases matching TRBD1. This CDR3 region has 16 residues. Trimming at V came to 10 bases and at J to 0 bases, leaving 11 bases not matched to a gene. CDR3 amino acids: CANSLTGVDSNQPQHF. In DNA, the CDR3 is TGTGCCAACAGCTTGACAGGGGTGGATAGCAATCAGCCCCAGCATTTT.

This clonotype has at least ten counts. This rearrangement joins TRBV11-2 to TRBJ2-1, with D possibly being TRBD2 (6 bases). V shed 5 bases and J shed 4 bases, with 15 bases lying between them. The germline gives CDR1 SGHAT, CDR2 FQNNGV. There are 15 residues in the CDR3. As DNA, the CDR3 is TGTGCCAGCAGCCAAGATTCCGGGACTTACAATGAGCAGTTCTTC. This translates into CASSQDSGTYNEQFF. Combining the CDR3 with reference TRBV11-2 and TRBJ2-1 gives the whole variable domain EAGVAQSPRYKIIEKRQSVAFWCNPISGHATLYWYQQILGQGPKLLIQFQNNGVVDDSQLPKDRFSAERLKGVDSTLKIQPAKLEDSAVYLCASSQDSGTYNEQFFGPGTRLTVL.

This clonotype was picked up many times. V gene TRBV12-3 or TRBV12-4 combines with J gene TRBJ1-6; D gene unclear. The CDR3 loop spans 13 amino acids. Trimming left V 6 bases short and J 7 bases short, with 10 bases between. The CDR3 sequence is CASSPFGNSPLHF. CDR3 DNA sequence: TGTGCCAGCAGCCCCTTTGGGAATTCACCCCTCCACTTT.

This clonotype was detected many times. The CDR3 protein is CASSLDRVNDLYEQYF. The DNA for the CDR3 is TGTGCCAGCAGCCTAGACAGGGTCAACGACCTCTACGAGCAGTACTTC. The chain is built from TRBV28 and TRBJ2-7, with 7 positions matching TRBD1. The CDR3 loop spans 16 amino acids. After removal of 6 bases from V and 3 bases from J, the junction contained 14 bases not matched to a gene. Germline loops: CDR1 MDHEN, CDR2 SYDVKM.

The gene calls are TRBV19 and TRBJ2-3, with D possibly being TRBD1 (6 bases). Germline values: CDR1 LNHDA, CDR2 SQIVND (reference sequence). V was clipped by 5 bases and J by 1 base, with 13 bases between them. The CDR3 runs 15 residues. CDR3: CASSGQTGRTDTQYF. Here the CDR3 DNA reads TGTGCCAGTAGTGGGCAGACAGGACGCACAGATACGCAGTATTTT.

This clonotype was recorded many times. The chain is built from TRBV27 and TRBJ1-2; a weak D match, TRBD1 (5 bases). The germline CDR1 and CDR2 sequences are MNHEY and SMNVEV (reference sequence). There are 12 residues in the CDR3. V was clipped by 8 bases and J by 4 bases, with 11 bases between them. DNA for the CDR3: TGTGCCAGCGCCGGAGGGACCTATGGCTACACCTTC. It yields the protein CASAGGTYGYTF.

Comments on this clonotype: At one end the junction does not follow the germline gene, possibly because of a read error. The J gene is TRBJ2-2, the V gene TRBV7-2; 8 bases align to TRBD2. Germline lookup yields CDR1 SGHTA and CDR2 FQGNSA. The CDR3 is 13 residues long. The CDR3 coding sequence is TGCGGGGGGACTAGAGCGAACACCGGGGAGCTGTTTTTT. Translation gives CGGTRANTGELFF.

This clonotype occurred a few times. This chain uses TRBV6-2 or TRBV6-3 with TRBJ2-5; D is ambiguous. V was shortened by 2 bases and J by 0 bases, with 10 bases between the two germline ends. The CDR3 is 15 residues long. The V gene's germline CDR1 is MNHEY and CDR2 SVGEGT. CDR3 sequence reads: CASSYGGFNQETQYF. The DNA for the CDR3 is TGTGCCAGCAGTTACGGCGGATTCAACCAAGAGACCCAGTACTTC.

The CDR3 DNA sequence: TGTGCCAGCAGCTTGGTTGCAGGGCCGAACACTGAAGCTTTCTTT. Translating gives CASSLVAGPNTEAFF. The chain couples TRBV5-5 to TRBJ1-1, with a possible D match to TRBD1 (5 bases). Trimming took 0 bases from V and 1 from J, leaving 10 bases between them. CDR3 length: 15 amino acids. CDR1 and CDR2 (germline): SGHKS, YYEKEE (reference sequence).

The chain uses TRBV4-1 and TRBJ2-7; tentatively, D is TRBD2 (6 bases). V shed 0 bases and J shed 6 bases, with 18 bases lying between them. This CDR3 is built from 16 residues. Germline V gene sequence: CDR1 MGHRA, CDR2 YSYEKL. The CDR3 sequence: CASSQEGGTPLGEQYF. The CDR3 coding sequence is TGCGCCAGCAGCCAAGAAGGCGGGACGCCCCTGGGCGAGCAGTACTTC.

A few counts support this clonotype. The chain links TRBV9 to TRBJ2-3; 10 bases are shared with TRBD1. The length of the CDR3 is 15 residues. In germline, CDR1 is SGDLS, CDR2 YYNGEE. Unmatched junction bases numbered 2, after V lost 0 bases and J lost 4 bases. The CDR3 coding sequence is TGTGCCAGCAGCGTAGAGGGGACAGGGGCAGATACGCAGTATTTT. Residues: CASSVEGTGADTQYF. Full variable domain (remainder filled in from reference TRBV9 and TRBJ2-3): DSGVTQTPKHLITATGQRVTLRCSPRSGDLSVYWYQQSLDQGLQFLIQYYNGEERAKGNILERFSAQQFPDLHSELNLSSLELGDSALYFCASSVEGTGADTQYFGPGTRLTVL.

This clonotype was detected ten times or more. The chain uses TRBV7-2 and TRBJ2-7, with 10 bases aligning to TRBD1. There are 16 residues in the CDR3. The germline CDR1 and CDR2 sequences are SGHTA and FQGNSA. V lost 5 bases, J lost 4 bases, and 11 bases stayed unmatched. CDR3 amino acids: CASSPRQGAFIYEQYF. The CDR3 DNA reads TGTGCCAGCAGCCCCCGACAGGGGGCGTTCATTTACGAGCAGTACTTC.

This clonotype came up many times. The V and J genes are TRBV12-3 or TRBV12-4 and TRBJ2-3; D tentatively reads TRBD1 or TRBD2 (5 bases each). V was clipped by 6 bases and J by 0 bases, with 7 bases between them. The CDR3 length is 13 residues. CDR3 DNA sequence: TGTGCCAGCAGGGGGGACAGCACAGATACGCAGTATTTT. Translating it yields CASRGDSTDTQYF.

This clonotype was observed a few times. This chain uses TRBV14 with TRBJ2-3; 8 bases match TRBD2. V lost 3 bases, J lost 2 bases, and 7 bases stayed unmatched. Germline lookup yields CDR1 SGHDN and CDR2 FVKESK. The CDR3 spans 16 residues. The DNA for the CDR3 is TGTGCCAGCAGCCACCCTCGCGGGGGGATCACAGATACGCAGTATTTT. Translation: CASSHPRGGITDTQYF.

The chain is built from TRBV20-1 and TRBJ2-1; 8 bases agree with TRBD1. The CDR3 totals 15 residues. The J segment lost 5 bases and the V segment lost 0 bases, leaving 6 bases of the junction unmatched. Germline CDR1 reads DFQATT; CDR2 reads SNEGSKA (reference sequence). The CDR3 reads CSARDGIRGHNEQFF. The CDR3 bases are TGCAGTGCTAGAGATGGAATCAGGGGGCACAATGAGCAGTTCTTC.

This chain uses TRBV29-1 with TRBJ1-3, with 8 nucleotides matching TRBD1. J gave up 2 bases and V 5 bases, and 2 bases lay outside the gene matches. CDR1 is SQVTM and CDR2 is ANQGSEA in the germline V gene. This CDR3 comprises 13 residues. CDR3 protein: CSVSGGAGNTIYF. The CDR3 DNA reads as TGCAGCGTTTCAGGGGGCGCTGGAAACACCATATATTTT.

This clonotype was seen a handful of times. The CDR3 reads CASSTSQGSNSPLHF. The CDR3 nucleotides are TGTGCCAGCAGCACCTCACAGGGGAGTAATTCACCCCTCCACTTT. J is TRBJ1-6 and V is TRBV7-2, with TRBD1 matching 7 bases. V lost 5 bases, J lost 6 bases, and 7 bases stayed unmatched. The CDR3 runs to 15 residues. CDR1 SGHTA and CDR2 FQGNSA come from the germline V gene.